The text below deals with one T cell receptor beta chain. The sample comes from a study of technical replicates of blood from a handful of donors. The germline gives CDR1 MNHNS, CDR2 SASEGT. V gave up 7 bases and J gave up 3 bases, with 15 bases separating them. This CDR3 comprises 15 residues. TCRdb's table, derived via immunoSEQ multiplex PCR, lists solely in-frame clones and lacks some. The table shows some 57,000 clones, with roughly nine tenths occurring only once. The chain joins TRBV6-1 to TRBJ1-4; maybe TRBD1 (5 bases). Input material: PBMCs. This clonotype was obtained from a human donor in good health. Some clones in this sample may be carry-over from other donors' samples. Written as DNA, the CDR3 is TGTGCCAGCACCCCAACGGGGGTGGCTAATGAAAAACTGTTTTTT. This translates into CASTPTGVANEKLFF.